The present entry profiles one T cell receptor beta chain with its context. What it binds is unknown. Trimming took off 0 bases at V and 0 bases at J, with 12 bases between the two ends. Germline values: CDR1 DFQATT, CDR2 SNEGSKA (reference sequence). The CDR3 spans 16 residues. A J-beta primer mix and a sample-barcoded 5' primer were used in a second PCR of about 6 to 12 cycles. TCRdb independently ran MiXCR on the 5' RACE reads; one entry per CDR3 protein. The sample carries about 540,000 distinct CDR3 sequences, around 24% recorded once. The sample belongs to a study of blood T cells in healthy people across ages. The study, taken as a whole, reports: Higher diversity, along with more naive CD4+ cells, distinguished long-lived donors from aged donors.

The sample was also linked to a second study, of T cells of mothers and their children. From that paper: Slightly higher, non-significant overlap characterized related mother-child pairs relative to unrelated pairs.

The sample was blood. The chain recombines TRBV20-1 with TRBJ1-5; D not resolved. This TCR derives from a boy between 5 and 17 years old in good health. CDR3 sequence: CSARDLRLDSNQPQHF. The CDR3 region has the DNA TGCAGTGCTAGAGATCTGAGGCTAGATAGCAATCAGCCCCAGCATTTT.